This TCR beta chain was retrieved from a study of regulatory T cells in long-lasting Graves disease (dated by TCRdb to 2020 to 2023). Some background on the complete study: To count as having persistent Graves' disease, a patient had to have received antithyroid drug treatment for over 5 years with TSH receptor autoantibodies remaining persistently positive. Patients with persistent Graves' disease were compared with patients with newly diagnosed Graves' disease using TCR sequencing and RNA sequencing of peripheral blood. The study was registered as a clinical trial and conducted in China. On average, persistent Graves' disease patients in the clinical cohort had been on antithyroid drugs for around ten years. A total of about 33 samples underwent TCR sequencing, from roughly 13 patients with persistent Graves' disease and approximately 20 patients with newly diagnosed Graves' disease. The study at large found these results: TRBV28, TRBJ1-2 and TRBJ2-5 were preferentially used in persistent disease, while TRBV20-1 and TRBJ2-1 were favored in newly diagnosed disease. Compared with newly diagnosed patients, patients with persistent Graves' disease had lower TCR Shannon entropy and fewer highly expanded clones, which suggests clonal expansion. The authors acknowledged the small sample size as a limitation that may reduce accuracy. Peripheral blood alone was examined, since thyroid tissue, which constituted the primary lesion, could not be accessed. A larger number of public clonotypes was shared among persistent patients (fewer than 3,000) than among newly diagnosed patients (around 970). Only the TCR beta chain was sequenced and analyzed.

Library generation was performed with multiplex PCR. The instrument was an Illumina HiSeq 4000. iRepertoire HTBI primers and Arm-PCR amplification of CDR3 regions were used to construct TCR beta libraries. Gel purification was performed on PCR products prior to sequencing. Regarding the original processing steps: Gene usage analysis of CDR3 amino acid clonotypes relied on the 60 or so TRBV and fewer than 15 TRBJ segments identified across samples. COPE and FqMerger were used to merge the filtered high-quality paired reads into contigs. BLAST was used to align contigs to IMGT TRBV, TRBD and TRBJ reference genes, with CDR3 defined following IMGT. Any clonotype with a frequency above 0.1% was classified as a highly expanded clone. Repertoire diversity was measured by Shannon entropy, and V-J evenness by the Gini coefficient. A clonotype found in more than one individual was treated as public. The public reads were run again by TCRdb, first through fastp at Q25 and then through MiXCR, and only productive beta chains were kept. Here each entry gathers all rows of one CDR3 protein and keeps the most common genes and DNA. The authors' filters were not applied to this entry. Present in this sample are 250,000 to 300,000 distinct CDR3 sequences, around 20% of which were seen just once. The ten biggest clones cover roughly three fifths of the sample.

This clonotype was seen more than once but under ten times. The antigen this receptor binds is unknown. No much larger clone exists at a distance of one base, and base qualities are not known. Per the germline V gene, SNHLY is the CDR1 and FYNNEI is the CDR2. A distance of 15 bases separates the germline ends of V and J, which lose 3 bases and 4 bases respectively. Including cysteine and phenylalanine, the CDR3 has 15 amino acids. Here the CDR3 DNA is all that survives: 45 bases in frame from base 1. This specimen's time point label, interpreted: persistent/refractory GD, antithyroid drugs over 5 years with positive TRAb. For both TCR sequencing and RNA sequencing, RNA was extracted from PBMCs using TRIzol. The diagnosis of Graves' disease followed American Thyroid Association guidelines. Patients for the study were recruited at an endocrinology department in Xi'an, China. Each patient gave about 9.1 milliliters of peripheral blood, collected in an EDTA anticoagulant tube. Ficoll Paque Plus density gradient separation was used to isolate PBMCs, and no further T cell sorting was done. An Agilent 2100 Bioanalyzer and agarose gel were used to assess RNA quality, and a NanoDrop 2000 was used to measure RNA concentration.

The rearranged segments are TRBV2 and TRBJ1-2; TRBD1 could be the D gene, as 5 bases match. The sequence was obtained from a female donor with Graves disease. The sequenced sample was peripheral blood mononuclear cells (PBMCs), obtained when the disease was refractory, from a patient treated with antithyroid drugs. The CDR3 region has the sequence CASSDSGQETYGYTF. The DNA is as follows: TGTGCCAGCAGTGACTCGGGGCAGGAGACCTATGGCTACACCTTC.